Given below is one T cell receptor beta chain in context. TCRdb's table, derived via immunoSEQ multiplex PCR, lists solely in-frame clones and lacks some. The data show 20,000 to 30,000 clones, around 86% seen once. These data are taken from a study of T cell responses to AZD1222 COVID-19 vaccine. Germline V gene data show CDR1 as MDHEN and CDR2 as SYDVKM. V gave up 4 bases and J gave up 7 bases, with 11 bases separating them. The CDR3 has 13 amino acids. This TCR was sampled from an adult who received the AZD1222 COVID-19 vaccine. Sequenced material: peripheral blood, taken 28 days after the second AZD1222 dose. V usage is TRBV28 and J usage is TRBJ1-5; no reliable D call. The CDR3 region has the DNA TGTGCCAGCAGTTCCCCAATGGACCAGCCCCAGCATTTT. Residues: CASSSPMDQPQHF.